This entry lists 28 T cell receptor beta chains sequenced from one sample in a study of vaccination and CD4 T cells after COVID-19. The antigens for these receptors are not known. The Oncomine TCR Beta short-read assay was what sequenced the DNA obtained from cultured CD4+ T cells. TCRdb redid the calling of the PCR reads with MiXCR, one entry per CDR3 protein. The table includes about 12,000 distinct CDR3 sequences, about 60% detected once. Treatment indicated: approximately nine-day PBMC culture with coronavirus spike peptide pools or control peptides (ViraFEST assay). The starting material was CD4+ T cells from blood, cultured in vitro, obtained before SARS-CoV-2 vaccination. Every receptor here comes from a human donor who had recovered from COVID-19.

The CDR3: CASSLRTDGYTF. In nucleotides, the CDR3 is TGTGCCAGCAGTCTACGAACAGATGGCTACACCTTC. The chain joins TRBV12-3 or TRBV12-4 to TRBJ1-2; D gene unclear. Deletions cut 5 bases from V and 6 bases from J, with 10 bases between. This CDR3 is 12 amino acids long.

This clonotype was observed a few times. V and J are TRBV6-1 and TRBJ2-5; 9 positions match TRBD2. The CDR3 extends over 16 amino acids. Germline lookup yields CDR1 MNHNS and CDR2 SASEGT. V trimming: 2 bases; J trimming: 5 bases; junction bases outside the gene matches: 9. CDR3 region: CASSERVGGRAETQYF. The CDR3 nucleotides read TGTGCCAGCAGTGAAAGGGTAGGCGGGAGGGCCGAGACCCAGTACTTC.

The V and J genes are TRBV7-8 and TRBJ1-1; 9 bases map to TRBD1. The junction had 3 bases not matched to a gene; V was cut back by 4 bases and J by 0 bases. Germline V lookup: CDR1 SGHVS, CDR2 FQNEAQ. The CDR3 contains 15 residues. DNA for the CDR3: TGTGCCAGCAGCTGGGGGACAGGGATGAACACTGAAGCTTTCTTT. Its translation is CASSWGTGMNTEAFF. Full variable domain (remainder filled in from reference TRBV7-8 and TRBJ1-1): GAGVSQSPRYKVAKRGQDVALRCDPISGHVSLFWYQQALGQGPEFLTYFQNEAQLDKSGLPSDRFFAERPEGSVSTLKIQRTQQEDSAVYLCASSWGTGMNTEAFFGQGTRLTVV.

This rearrangement joins TRBV29-1 to TRBJ2-5; possibly TRBD2 for D (5 bases). Germline-derived CDR1 and CDR2 are SQVTM and ANQGSEA. The CDR3 totals 12 residues. Between the trimmed V and J ends, which lost 6 bases and 4 bases, there was a span of 12 bases. The CDR3 DNA follows: TGCAGCGTCCCTCGGGGTTCAGAGACCCAGTACTTC. Translation: CSVPRGSETQYF.

This clonotype was seen more than once but under ten times. The chain carries TRBV7-9 and TRBJ1-4, with a weak D call TRBD1 (6 bases). Germline CDR1 and CDR2: SEHNR and FQNEAQ (reference sequence). Trimming took 5 bases from V and 10 from J, leaving 17 bases between them. This CDR3 is built from 14 residues. The CDR3 nucleotides are TGTGCCAGCAGCCCAAGGACAGCCCCCGCAAAACTGTTTTTT. Protein: CASSPRTAPAKLFF.

The chain carries TRBV5-4 and TRBJ2-3; no clear D gene. Per germline, CDR1 SGHNT and CDR2 YYREEE (reference sequence). V was trimmed by 4 bases and J by 0 bases, leaving 3 bases between them. The CDR3 consists of 12 residues. The CDR3 sequence is CASSLSTDTQYF. CDR3 sequence (DNA): TGTGCCAGCAGCCTGAGCACAGATACGCAGTATTTT.

V gene TRBV5-8 combines with J gene TRBJ2-5, with TRBD2 matching over 7 bases. The germline V gene encodes CDR1 SGHTS and CDR2 YDEGEE. CDR3 length: 15 residues. After removal of 4 bases from V and 2 bases from J, the junction contained 8 bases not matched to a gene. The CDR3, as DNA: TGTGCCAGCAGCAGGAGACCGGGACTACAAGAGACCCAGTACTTC. Its translation is CASSRRPGLQETQYF.

The chain links TRBV11-3 to TRBJ2-2; possibly TRBD1 or TRBD2 for D (5 bases each). The CDR3 covers 16 residues. Looked up from germline, CDR1 is SGHNT and CDR2 is YENEEA. V lost 3 bases, J lost 4 bases, and 15 bases lay in between. The CDR3 loop reads CASSFQGTGRTGELFF. The CDR3 DNA sequence: TGTGCCAGCAGCTTCCAAGGGACCGGGCGCACCGGGGAGCTGTTTTTT. The variable domain in full, with the rest retrieved from reference TRBV11-3 and TRBJ2-2, is EAGVVQSPRYKIIEKKQPVAFWCNPISGHNTLYWYLQNLGQGPELLIRYENEEAVDDSQLPKDRFSAERLKGVDSTLKIQPAELGDSAVYLCASSFQGTGRTGELFFGEGSRLTVL.

This clonotype occurred once. J is TRBJ1-3 and V is TRBV28; 8 bases agree with TRBD1. Germline-derived CDR1 and CDR2 are MDHEN and SYDVKM. This CDR3 comprises 14 residues. J gave up 2 bases and V 6 bases, and 3 bases lay outside the gene matches. This chain's CDR3 is CASRVTGAGNTIYF. The CDR3 region has the DNA TGTGCCAGCAGAGTGACAGGGGCTGGAAACACCATATATTTT.

V is TRBV28 and J is TRBJ1-3; no definite D call. Trimming took off 5 bases at V and 8 bases at J, with 10 bases between the two ends. Germline V gene sequence: CDR1 MDHEN, CDR2 SYDVKM. This CDR3 spans 12 amino acids. CDR3 nucleotide sequence: TGTGCCAGCAGTCCACCGACGGACACCATATATTTT. This encodes CASSPPTDTIYF.

The V and J genes are TRBV27 and TRBJ1-6; D remains unclear. There are 16 residues in the CDR3. V shed 4 bases and J shed 7 bases, with 17 bases lying between them. Per the germline V gene, CDR1 is MNHEY and CDR2 is SMNVEV (reference sequence). CDR3 nucleotides: TGTGCCAGCAGTTACCGTCCCTACCCACTAAATTCACCCCTCCACTTT. Translated: CASSYRPYPLNSPLHF.

This clonotype was recorded a few times. The chain links TRBV2 to TRBJ2-5; the D is unclear. The V gene's germline CDR1 is SNHLY and CDR2 FYNNEI. CDR3 length: 12 residues. Trimming removed 7 bases at V and 5 bases at J, with 11 bases between. Here the CDR3 reads CASTEWVETQYF. The CDR3 DNA sequence: TGTGCCAGCACGGAGTGGGTCGAGACCCAGTACTTC.

The gene calls are TRBV2 and TRBJ1-1; D might be TRBD1 (5 bases). Trimming took 4 bases from V and 0 from J, leaving 12 bases between them. Germline V gene sequence: CDR1 SNHLY, CDR2 FYNNEI. The CDR3 sequence is 15 residues long. Here the CDR3 DNA reads TGTGCCAGCAGTGTTTACGGGACGGTGAACACTGAAGCTTTCTTT. Residues: CASSVYGTVNTEAFF.

This clonotype was seen a few times. This chain connects TRBV19 to TRBJ2-1; D not certain. Germline V gives CDR1 LNHDA, CDR2 SQIVND (reference sequence). V was trimmed by 4 bases and J by 4 bases, leaving 8 bases between them. The CDR3 extends over 13 amino acids. The CDR3: CASSRAIYNEQFF. The CDR3 nucleotides are TGTGCCAGTAGTAGGGCAATATACAATGAGCAGTTCTTC.

The rearrangement joins TRBV28 to TRBJ1-6; 10 positions match TRBD1. Losses at the gene ends were 6 bases for V and 4 bases for J; bases not matched to a gene: 6. CDR3 length: 16 residues. The germline gives CDR1 MDHEN, CDR2 SYDVKM. The CDR3: CASRPRTGGYNSPLHF. The CDR3 DNA is TGTGCCAGCAGGCCCCGGACAGGGGGTTATAATTCACCCCTCCACTTT. Complete variable domain (other parts from reference TRBV28 and TRBJ1-6): DVKVTQSSRYLVKRTGEKVFLECVQDMDHENMFWYRQDPGLGLRLIYFSYDVKMKEKGDIPEGYSVSREKKERFSLILESASTNQTSMYLCASRPRTGGYNSPLHFGNGTRLTVT.

The chain uses TRBV7-9 and TRBJ1-2; a possible D gene is TRBD1 (5 bases). Trimming shortened V by 5 bases and J by 1 base, and 20 bases separated the two germline ends. Germline V CDR1 and CDR2: SEHNR, FQNEAQ (reference sequence). CDR3 length: 17 residues. In nucleotides, the CDR3 is TGTGCCAGCAGCCCCGGGGGTCAGTCCTCCTTTAACTATGGCTACACCTTC. It encodes CASSPGGQSSFNYGYTF. The full variable domain, with the rest looked up from reference TRBV7-9 and TRBJ1-2, is DTGVSQNPRHKITKRGQNVTFRCDPISEHNRLYWYRQTLGQGPEFLTYFQNEAQLEKSRLLSDRFSAERPKGSFSTLEIQRTEQGDSAMYLCASSPGGQSSFNYGYTFGSGTRLTVV.

The rearrangement joins TRBV7-8 to TRBJ2-7; 8 bases are shared with TRBD1. V lost 5 bases and J lost 3; bases outside the gene matches: 9. Germline CDR1 SGHVS, CDR2 FQNEAQ. CDR3 length equals 15 residues. CDR3 amino acids: CASSKGQGSVYEQYF. The CDR3 region has the DNA TGTGCCAGCAGCAAAGGACAGGGTAGTGTCTACGAGCAGTACTTC.

The chain couples TRBV6-1 to TRBJ2-7, with 8 nucleotides matching TRBD2. The CDR3 contains 16 residues. CDR1 and CDR2 from the germline V gene are MNHNS and SASEGT. Trimming at V came to 5 bases and at J to 5 bases, leaving 14 bases not matched to a gene. The CDR3 DNA sequence: TGTGCCAGCAGTCGAACCCCCCCCCGCGGGAGGAACGAGCAGTACTTC. Protein product: CASSRTPPRGRNEQYF.

The chain combines TRBV5-4 with TRBJ1-6; possibly TRBD1 for D (6 bases). CDR3 length: 16 residues. Trimming cost V 2 bases and J 10 bases, with 19 bases left between them. Germline loops: CDR1 SGHNT, CDR2 YYREEE (reference sequence). CDR3 amino acids: CASSFPIGGRDSPLHF. In nucleotides, the CDR3 is TGTGCCAGCAGCTTCCCGATTGGGGGGCGCGACTCACCCCTCCACTTT.

In DNA, the CDR3 is TGTGCCAGCAGCCGGGACGGATACGAGCAGTACTTC. It yields the protein CASSRDGYEQYF. The chain uses TRBV5-4 and TRBJ2-7; TRBD1 or TRBD2 may be the D gene (5 bases each). The CDR3 has 12 residues. V lost 4 bases and J 4 bases, leaving 9 bases between the germline ends. Germline V gene lookup returns CDR1 SGHNT and CDR2 YYREEE (reference sequence).

Written as DNA, the CDR3 is TGTGCCAGCGGGGACGTTTCAGGCTATGGCTACACCTTC. This translates into CASGDVSGYGYTF. The chain is built from TRBV27 and TRBJ1-2, with a tentative D call TRBD1 (5 bases). Trimming stripped 8 bases from V and 4 bases from J, with 14 bases between. The CDR3 is 13 amino acids. Looked up from germline, CDR1 is MNHEY and CDR2 is SMNVEV (reference sequence).

The rearrangement uses TRBV20-1 and TRBJ2-7; 11 bases are a match to TRBD2. The CDR3 spans 15 residues. Germline CDR1 DFQATT, CDR2 SNEGSKA (reference sequence). The junction had 9 bases not matched to a gene; V was cut back by 5 bases and J by 3 bases. The CDR3 here is CSAGILAGGGYEQYF. The CDR3 nucleotides are TGCAGTGCTGGGATCCTAGCGGGAGGAGGCTACGAGCAGTACTTC.

The chain uses TRBV6-1 and TRBJ2-7; 9 nucleotides line up with TRBD1. CDR1 MNHNS and CDR2 SASEGT come from the germline V gene. This CDR3 is 14 amino acids long. With 5 bases clipped from V and 2 bases from J, the junction kept 4 bases outside the gene matches. CDR3 sequence: CASSRQGVAYEQYF. CDR3 in DNA: TGTGCCAGCAGTCGACAGGGGGTGGCCTACGAGCAGTACTTC.

V is TRBV6-5 and J is TRBJ2-7, with 11 positions matching TRBD2. The V gene's germline CDR1 is MNHEY and CDR2 SVGAGI. This CDR3 contains 18 residues. With 2 bases clipped from V and 5 bases from J, the junction kept 14 bases outside the gene matches. The CDR3 reads CASSYGLAGGSRRNEQYF. Here the CDR3 DNA reads TGTGCCAGCAGTTACGGGCTAGCGGGAGGTAGTCGGAGGAACGAGCAGTACTTC.

This clonotype was counted between two and nine times. The chain links TRBV20-1 to TRBJ2-2; TRBD2 aligns across 8 bases. The CDR3 is 16 residues long. From germline, CDR1 is DFQATT and CDR2 SNEGSKA (reference sequence). Unmatched junction bases numbered 12, after V lost 3 bases and J lost 6 bases. The CDR3 DNA is TGCAGTGCTAGGGGGTCCGGGAGGGCCAGACCCGGGGAGCTGTTTTTT. Translation gives CSARGSGRARPGELFF.

This chain links TRBV6-1 with TRBJ2-3; a possible D gene is TRBD2 (5 bases). The V end lost 6 bases, the J end lost 3 bases, and 10 bases lay between the germline ends. The CDR3 loop spans 13 amino acids. Germline loops: CDR1 MNHNS, CDR2 SASEGT. CDR3 DNA: TGTGCCAGCAGCCCCAGAGGGACAGATACGCAGTATTTT. It is translated as CASSPRGTDTQYF.

The V call is TRBV28, the J call TRBJ2-2; TRBD2 matches 12 bases. The CDR3 loop spans 16 amino acids. V lost 8 bases to trimming and J lost 6 bases; unmatched junction nucleotides: 10. The germline CDR1 and CDR2 sequences are MDHEN and SYDVKM. The CDR3 protein is CASGMEGLAGPGELFF. CDR3 DNA sequence: TGTGCCAGCGGAATGGAAGGACTAGCGGGGCCCGGGGAGCTGTTTTTT.

The chain combines TRBV20-1 with TRBJ2-3; D unclear. Germline CDR1 and CDR2: DFQATT and SNEGSKA (reference sequence). V was trimmed by 4 bases and J by 1 base, leaving 6 bases between them. This CDR3 has 12 amino acids. The CDR3 bases are TGCAGTGCTAAGGTCCGCACAGATACGCAGTATTTT. Protein: CSAKVRTDTQYF.